These T cell receptor beta chains were read from a single sample in a study of beta chain features in type 1 diabetes. The protocol was immunoSEQ multiplex PCR, while the TCRdb copy is restricted to in-frame clones and leaves out a portion. The sample lists 630,000 or so clones; over 11% were seen once. Material: naive CD4+ T cells from blood. The receptors shown here come from a man aged 18-30 years with type 1 diabetes. Each CDR3 is given with its conserved first and last residue. The size of a clone is reported for some rows only, either as once, few or many, or as a class for expanded clones.

CDR3aa: CASSPVGVETQYF; v_gene: TRBV7-3; abundance: .; j_gene: TRBJ2-5
CDR3aa: CAWRGGTGASNQPQHF; v_gene: TRBV30; abundance: .; j_gene: TRBJ1-5
CDR3aa: CASSPGGSQGAFF; v_gene: TRBV7-2; abundance: .; j_gene: TRBJ1-1
CDR3aa: CASSVTSRYGYTF; v_gene: TRBV7-2; abundance: .; j_gene: TRBJ1-2
CDR3aa: CASSLVAGALTDTQYF; v_gene: TRBV7-2; abundance: .; j_gene: TRBJ2-3
CDR3aa: CASSSRTVSYQETQYF; v_gene: TRBV11-2; abundance: few; j_gene: TRBJ2-5
CDR3aa: CASSVATAHEQFF; v_gene: TRBV9; abundance: .; j_gene: TRBJ2-1
CDR3aa: CASSPAGTGTQPQHF; v_gene: TRBV18; abundance: .; j_gene: TRBJ1-5
CDR3aa: CASSVGTGIYEQFF; v_gene: TRBV25-1; abundance: .; j_gene: TRBJ2-1
CDR3aa: CASSDGRPPDTQYF; v_gene: TRBV25-1; abundance: few; j_gene: TRBJ2-3
CDR3aa: CSVGDRGYEQFF; v_gene: TRBV29-1; abundance: .; j_gene: TRBJ2-1
CDR3aa: CASSTPRGSTDTQYF; v_gene: TRBV7-9; abundance: .; j_gene: TRBJ2-3
CDR3aa: CASSVAPGLNEQFF; v_gene: TRBV9; abundance: .; j_gene: TRBJ2-1
CDR3aa: CATSRDGGASSYNEQFF; v_gene: TRBV15; abundance: few; j_gene: TRBJ2-1
CDR3aa: CASSGTLDTQYF; v_gene: TRBV5-1; abundance: .; j_gene: TRBJ2-3
CDR3aa: CAWRTGDWGGYTF; v_gene: TRBV30; abundance: few; j_gene: TRBJ1-2
CDR3aa: CASWAGFPTEQYF; v_gene: TRBV28; abundance: .; j_gene: TRBJ2-7
CDR3aa: CSVGNPGRAGTEAFF; v_gene: TRBV29-1; abundance: .; j_gene: TRBJ1-1